This TCR beta chain was recovered during a study of identical twins. In this sample, this clonotype turned up many times. Its specificity is unknown. Overall study findings and caveats: Cord blood's abundant beta clonotypes had fewer insertions, unlike memory repertoires. The study found weaker excess twin sharing in beta out-of-frame sequences.

TCRdb re-called the 5' RACE reads through MiXCR, storing one row per CDR3 protein. This table has roughly 700,000 distinct CDR3 sequences, 8.5% to 9.5% appearing once. The data were also submitted as part of a second study, on yellow fever vaccine responses in identical twins. As that study records: Reportedly, the response of twins' T cells to the vaccine seemed partly convergent, partly personalized.

Sequenced sample: PBMCs. The TCR originated in a woman between 18 and 30 years old in good health.

The CDR3 DNA reads TGTGCCAGCATATTTTCGGGCCCCGGGGAGCTGTTTTTT. Its translation: CASIFSGPGELFF. This sequence joins TRBV12-3 or TRBV12-4 and TRBJ2-2; unclear D gene. V shed 7 bases and J shed 6 bases, with 12 bases lying between them. The CDR3 has 13 residues.